This TCR beta chain was identified in a study of identical twins. From the 5' RACE reads, TCRdb called clonotypes with MiXCR, one entry per CDR3 protein. The table has 600,000 to 700,000 distinct CDR3 sequences, around 20% seen once. With 8 bases removed from V and 7 bases from J, the gap between germline ends came to 18 bases. The CDR3 is 13 amino acids. This clonotype occurred many times. Another study also made use of these data, one on T cells expressing NK-cell markers.

The clonotype comes from a young woman in good health. The chain links TRBV12-3 or TRBV12-4 to TRBJ2-7; D uncertain. The sample taken for sequencing was PBMCs. In DNA form, the CDR3 reads TGTGCCAGCGGCACGGACCTCAGGCGGGAGCAGTACTTC. Amino acids: CASGTDLRREQYF.